The T cell receptor (beta chain) described here comes from a study of cytomegalovirus exposure and HLA in healthy donors. Across the whole study: Early on, a data release was issued that held 80 million to 90 million unique TCRs from HLA-typed donors. Whole-study results and caveats: Among TCR sequences, most were rare, though some public TCRs appeared in many donors. HLA allele associations emerged for 17,000 or so TCR beta sequences in a later analysis, at 0.05 false discovery rate.

In germline, CDR1 is MNHEY, CDR2 SMNVEV (reference sequence). CDR3 size: 13 residues. V lost 7 bases to trimming and J lost 4 bases; unmatched junction nucleotides: 6. Worth noting for this clone: Antigen: not known.

PCR was performed using 60 Vbeta and 13 Jbeta primers. TCRdb keeps only in-frame clones here, not all; method: immunoSEQ multiplex PCR. The sample yields about 190,000 clones, around 83% seen once. Sequencing was performed on PBMCs. The sequence was obtained from a woman aged 40 to 50 in good health and CMV-seronegative. The chain has TRBV27 and TRBJ1-2, with 7 bases that match TRBD1. Here the CDR3 reads CASMPTGAYGYTF. The CDR3, as DNA: TGTGCCAGCATGCCCACAGGGGCCTATGGCTACACCTTC.